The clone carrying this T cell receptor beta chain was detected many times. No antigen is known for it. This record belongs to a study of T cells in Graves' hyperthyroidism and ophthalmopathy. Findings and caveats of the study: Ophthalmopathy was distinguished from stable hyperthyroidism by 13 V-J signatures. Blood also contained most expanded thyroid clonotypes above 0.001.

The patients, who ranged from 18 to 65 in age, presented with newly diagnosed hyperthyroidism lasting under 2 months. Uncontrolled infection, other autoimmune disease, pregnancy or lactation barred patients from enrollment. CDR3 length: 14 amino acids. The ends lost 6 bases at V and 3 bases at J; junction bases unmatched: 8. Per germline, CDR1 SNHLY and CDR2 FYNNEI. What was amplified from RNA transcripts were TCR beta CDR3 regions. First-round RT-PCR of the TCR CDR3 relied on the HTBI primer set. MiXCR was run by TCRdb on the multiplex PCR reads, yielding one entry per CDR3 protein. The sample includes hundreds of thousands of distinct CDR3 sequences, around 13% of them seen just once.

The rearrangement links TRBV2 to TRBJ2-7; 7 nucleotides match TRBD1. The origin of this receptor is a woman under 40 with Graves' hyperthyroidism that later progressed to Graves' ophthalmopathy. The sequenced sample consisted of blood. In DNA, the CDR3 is TGTGCCAGCAGCCCAGGGTCAGGGGGCTACGAGCAGTACTTC. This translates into CASSPGSGGYEQYF.